This T cell receptor beta chain appears in the sequencing data of a study of blood T cell repertoires in COVID-19. Whole-study context: The analysed material was cDNA or gDNA that came from T cells, B-cell-depleted T cells, or PBMCs.

Cohort 3 recovered donors had two negative PCRs, clearance, or symptom resolution. Germline-derived CDR1 and CDR2 are SGHTA and FQGTGA. V lost 4 bases to trimming and J lost 3 bases, with 6 bases between them. CDR3 length: 13 residues. Clones were sequenced by immunoSEQ multiplex PCR, and TCRdb holds only the in-frame ones, with some missing. Of 250,000 to 300,000 clones listed, 75% to 95% are singletons. The sequence was collected from a woman in her twenties or thirties who had recovered from COVID-19. The chain carries TRBV7-3 and TRBJ2-2; D is uncertain. Sequenced material: PBMCs or T cells enriched from blood (not recorded which). The CDR3 reads CASSSIYTGELFF. The CDR3, as DNA: TGTGCCAGCAGCTCCATTTACACCGGGGAGCTGTTTTTT.